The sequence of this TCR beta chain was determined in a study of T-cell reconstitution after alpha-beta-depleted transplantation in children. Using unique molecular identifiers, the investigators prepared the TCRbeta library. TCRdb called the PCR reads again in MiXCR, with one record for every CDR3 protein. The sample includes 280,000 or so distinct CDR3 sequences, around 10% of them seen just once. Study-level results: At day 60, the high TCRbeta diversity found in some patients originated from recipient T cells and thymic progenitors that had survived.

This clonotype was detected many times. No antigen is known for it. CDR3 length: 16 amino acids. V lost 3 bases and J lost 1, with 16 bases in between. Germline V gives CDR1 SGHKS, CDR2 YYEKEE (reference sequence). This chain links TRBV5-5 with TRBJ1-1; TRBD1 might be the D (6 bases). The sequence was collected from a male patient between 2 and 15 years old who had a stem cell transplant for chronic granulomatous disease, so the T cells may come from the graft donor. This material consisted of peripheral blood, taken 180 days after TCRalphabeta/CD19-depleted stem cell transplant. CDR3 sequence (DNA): TGTGCCAGCAGCTGGAACCCTAGGGGGACGAACACTGAAGCTTTCTTT. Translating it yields CASSWNPRGTNTEAFF. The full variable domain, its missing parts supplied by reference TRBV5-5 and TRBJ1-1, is DAGVTQSPTHLIKTRGQQVTLRCSPISGHKSVSWYQQVLGQGPQFIFQYYEKEERGRGNFPDRFSARQFPNYSSELNVNALLLGDSALYLCASSWNPRGTNTEAFFGQGTRLTVV.